The entry that follows covers one TCR beta chain sequence. Use of 60 Vbeta and 13 Jbeta primers characterized the PCR. Measured with immunoSEQ multiplex PCR; TCRdb has only the in-frame clones, and not every one. The top ten hold roughly 0.92% of the sample, which has some 110,000 clones, around 75% seen once. Looked up from germline, CDR1 is SNHLY and CDR2 is FYNNEI. The CDR3 runs 16 residues. Unmatched junction bases numbered 13, after V lost 3 bases and J lost 12 bases. The source of the sample is a study of cytomegalovirus exposure and HLA in healthy donors. This receptor was identified in a woman aged 30 to 39 in good health and CMV-seronegative. Sequencing input: PBMCs. The chain recombines TRBV2 with TRBJ1-4; 10 bases match TRBD1. The CDR3: CASSERVSKGQGQLFF. The CDR3 DNA follows: TGTGCCAGCAGTGAGAGAGTCAGTAAGGGACAGGGGCAACTGTTTTTT.